The source of this T cell receptor (beta chain) is a study of blood T cell repertoires in COVID-19. Study summary: Acute-phase and convalescent COVID-19 samples originated in the United States, Italy and Spain.

The assay was immunoSEQ multiplex PCR, and TCRdb's table has in-frame clones only and misses some. The sample includes around 140,000 clones, roughly nine tenths of them seen just once. Germline-derived CDR1 and CDR2 are DFQATT and SNEGSKA (reference sequence). The CDR3 consists of 13 residues. Germline trimming cut 3 bases from V and 6 bases from J; bases unmatched to any gene: 4. Enrollment of patients from Seattle took place during active infection, with longitudinal follow-up. Sequencing used peripheral blood. The rearrangement joins TRBV20-1 to TRBJ1-5, with 8 bases lining up with TRBD1. This sequence was found in a man aged 18 to 35 with COVID-19, enrolled during active disease. The CDR3 protein is CSASSRGPQPQHF. CDR3 sequence (DNA): TGCAGTGCTAGTTCCAGGGGGCCTCAGCCCCAGCATTTT.